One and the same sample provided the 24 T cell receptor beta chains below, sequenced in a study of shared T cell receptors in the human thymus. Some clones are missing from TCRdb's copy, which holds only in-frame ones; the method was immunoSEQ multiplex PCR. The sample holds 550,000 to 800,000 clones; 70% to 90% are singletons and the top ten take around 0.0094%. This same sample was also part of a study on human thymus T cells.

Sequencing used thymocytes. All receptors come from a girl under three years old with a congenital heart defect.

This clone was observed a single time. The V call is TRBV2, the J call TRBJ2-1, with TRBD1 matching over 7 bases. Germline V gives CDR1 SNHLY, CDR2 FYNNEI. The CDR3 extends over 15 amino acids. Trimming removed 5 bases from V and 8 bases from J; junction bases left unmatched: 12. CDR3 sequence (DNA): TGTGCCAGCAGTCCCGGGACAGTTAAGAGGTATGAGCAGTTCTTC. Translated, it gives CASSPGTVKRYEQFF.

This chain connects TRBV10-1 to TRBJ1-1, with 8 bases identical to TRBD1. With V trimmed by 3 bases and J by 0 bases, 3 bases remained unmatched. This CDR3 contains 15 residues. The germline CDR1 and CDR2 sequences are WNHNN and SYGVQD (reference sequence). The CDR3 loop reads CASSDGTGMNTEAFF. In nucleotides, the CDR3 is TGCGCCAGCAGTGACGGGACAGGCATGAACACTGAAGCTTTCTTT.

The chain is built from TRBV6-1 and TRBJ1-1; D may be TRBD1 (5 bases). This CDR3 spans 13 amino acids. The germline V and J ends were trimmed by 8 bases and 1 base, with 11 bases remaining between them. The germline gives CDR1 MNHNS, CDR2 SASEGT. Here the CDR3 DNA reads TGTGCCAGCCCCGCGGGGGGGAACACTGAAGCTTTCTTT. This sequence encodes CASPAGGNTEAFF.

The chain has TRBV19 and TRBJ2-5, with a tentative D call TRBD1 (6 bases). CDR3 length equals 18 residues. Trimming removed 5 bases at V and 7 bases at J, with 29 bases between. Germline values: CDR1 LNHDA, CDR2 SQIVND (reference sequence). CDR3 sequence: CASSWVWAARGSIWTQYF. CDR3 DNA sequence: TGTGCCAGTAGTTGGGTTTGGGCAGCCAGGGGCTCAATATGGACCCAGTACTTC.

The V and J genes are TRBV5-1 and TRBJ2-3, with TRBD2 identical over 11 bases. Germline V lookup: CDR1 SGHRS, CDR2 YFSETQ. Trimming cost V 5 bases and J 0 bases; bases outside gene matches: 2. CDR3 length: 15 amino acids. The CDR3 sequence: CASRLAGDSTDTQYF. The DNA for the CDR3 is TGCGCCAGCAGACTAGCGGGGGATAGCACAGATACGCAGTATTTT.

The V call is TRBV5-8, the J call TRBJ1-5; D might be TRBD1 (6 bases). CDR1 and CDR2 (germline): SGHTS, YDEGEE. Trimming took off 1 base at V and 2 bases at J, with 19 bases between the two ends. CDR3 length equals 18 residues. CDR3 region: CASSLWGTGTRGNQPQHF. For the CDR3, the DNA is TGTGCCAGCAGCTTGTGGGGCACAGGGACGAGGGGCAATCAGCCCCAGCATTTT.

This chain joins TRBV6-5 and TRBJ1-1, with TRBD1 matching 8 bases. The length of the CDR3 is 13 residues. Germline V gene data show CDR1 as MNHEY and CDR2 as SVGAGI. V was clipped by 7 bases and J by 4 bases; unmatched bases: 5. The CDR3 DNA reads TGTGCCAGCAAGCAGGGGGCCGGCACTGAAGCTTTCTTT. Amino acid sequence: CASKQGAGTEAFF.

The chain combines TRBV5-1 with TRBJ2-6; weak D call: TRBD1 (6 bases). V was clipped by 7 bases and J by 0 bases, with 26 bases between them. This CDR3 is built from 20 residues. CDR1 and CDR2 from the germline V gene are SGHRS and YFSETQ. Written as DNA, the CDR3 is TGCGCCAGCCGCAGAAGACGACAGGACTTAGAGGACTCTGGGGCCAACGTCCTGACTTTC. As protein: CASRRRRQDLEDSGANVLTF.

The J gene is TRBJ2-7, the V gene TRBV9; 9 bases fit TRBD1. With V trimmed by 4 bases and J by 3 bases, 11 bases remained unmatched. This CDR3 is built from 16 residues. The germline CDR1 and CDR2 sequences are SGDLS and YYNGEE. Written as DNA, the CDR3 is TGTGCCAGCAGCCCCTCGGGGGACAGGGCTCTCTACGAGCAGTACTTC. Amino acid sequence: CASSPSGDRALYEQYF.

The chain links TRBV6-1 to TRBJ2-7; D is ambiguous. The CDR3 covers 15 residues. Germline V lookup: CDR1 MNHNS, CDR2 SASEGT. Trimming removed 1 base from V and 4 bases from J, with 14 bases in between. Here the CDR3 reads CASSEERVLKYEQYF. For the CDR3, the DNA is TGTGCCAGCAGTGAAGAACGGGTTCTAAAATACGAGCAGTACTTC.

CDR3 coding DNA: TGTGCCAGCAGCCAAGATAGGGCTAGCGGGGGGGCAGAAGGAGAGACCCAGTACTTC. This sequence encodes CASSQDRASGGAEGETQYF. The rearrangement joins TRBV4-2 to TRBJ2-5; TRBD2 aligns across 12 bases. Germline V gives CDR1 LGHNA, CDR2 YNFKEQ. Trimming took 0 bases from V and 4 from J; bases not matched to a gene: 12. This CDR3 spans 19 amino acids.

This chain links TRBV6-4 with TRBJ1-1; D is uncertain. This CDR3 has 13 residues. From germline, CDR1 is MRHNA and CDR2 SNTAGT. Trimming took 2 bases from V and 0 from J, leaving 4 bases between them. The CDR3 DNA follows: TGTGCCAGCAGTGACACTGTGAACACTGAAGCTTTCTTT. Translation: CASSDTVNTEAFF.

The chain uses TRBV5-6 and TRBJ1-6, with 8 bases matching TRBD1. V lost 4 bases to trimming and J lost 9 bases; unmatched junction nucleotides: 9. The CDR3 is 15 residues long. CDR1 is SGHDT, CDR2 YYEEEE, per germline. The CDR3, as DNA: TGTGCCAGCAGCCCTACAGGGGGTATGGTTTCACCCCTCCACTTT. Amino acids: CASSPTGGMVSPLHF.

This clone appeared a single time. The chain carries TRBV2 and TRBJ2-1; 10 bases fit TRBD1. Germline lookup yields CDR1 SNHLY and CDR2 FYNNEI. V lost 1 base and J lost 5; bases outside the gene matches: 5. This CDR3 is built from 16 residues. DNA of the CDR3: TGTGCCAGCAGTGAAGACGGGACAGGGGAGAACAATGAGCAGTTCTTC. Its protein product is CASSEDGTGENNEQFF.

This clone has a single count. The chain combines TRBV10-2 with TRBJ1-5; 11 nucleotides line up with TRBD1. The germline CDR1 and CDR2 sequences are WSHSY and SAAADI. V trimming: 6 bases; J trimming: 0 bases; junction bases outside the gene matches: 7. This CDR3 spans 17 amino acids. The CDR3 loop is CASRGQGDINSNQPQHF. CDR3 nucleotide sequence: TGCGCCAGCAGGGGACAGGGGGACATTAATAGCAATCAGCCCCAGCATTTT.

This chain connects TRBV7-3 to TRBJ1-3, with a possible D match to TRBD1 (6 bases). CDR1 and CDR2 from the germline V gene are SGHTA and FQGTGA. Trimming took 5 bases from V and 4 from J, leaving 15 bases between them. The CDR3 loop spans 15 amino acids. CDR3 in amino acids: CASSPGESWGNTIYF. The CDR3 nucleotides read TGTGCCAGCAGCCCAGGGGAATCATGGGGAAACACCATATATTTT.

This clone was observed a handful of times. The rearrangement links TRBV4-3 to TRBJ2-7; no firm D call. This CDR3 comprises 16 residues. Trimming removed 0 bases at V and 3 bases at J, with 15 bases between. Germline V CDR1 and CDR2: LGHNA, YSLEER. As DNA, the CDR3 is TGCGCCAGCAGCCAAGAGCCAGGTCTTAAGGTCTACGAGCAGTACTTC. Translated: CASSQEPGLKVYEQYF.

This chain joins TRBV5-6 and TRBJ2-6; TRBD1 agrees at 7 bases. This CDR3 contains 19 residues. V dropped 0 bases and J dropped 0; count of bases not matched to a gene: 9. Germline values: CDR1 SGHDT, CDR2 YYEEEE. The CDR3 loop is CASSLGGTALFSGANVLTF. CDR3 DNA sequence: TGTGCCAGCAGCTTGGGGGGGACAGCACTCTTCTCTGGGGCCAACGTCCTGACTTTC.

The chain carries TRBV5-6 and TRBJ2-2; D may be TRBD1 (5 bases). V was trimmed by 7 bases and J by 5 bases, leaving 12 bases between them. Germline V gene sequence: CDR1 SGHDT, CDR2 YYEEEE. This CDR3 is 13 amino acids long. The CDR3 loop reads CASSPRATGELFF. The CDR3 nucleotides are TGTGCCAGCTCTCCCAGGGCGACCGGGGAGCTGTTTTTT. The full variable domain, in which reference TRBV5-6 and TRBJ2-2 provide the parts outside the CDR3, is DAGVTQSPTHLIKTRGQQVTLRCSPKSGHDTVSWYQQALGQGPQFIFQYYEEEERQRGNFPDRFSGHQFPNYSSELNVNALLLGDSALYLCASSPRATGELFFGEGSRLTVL.

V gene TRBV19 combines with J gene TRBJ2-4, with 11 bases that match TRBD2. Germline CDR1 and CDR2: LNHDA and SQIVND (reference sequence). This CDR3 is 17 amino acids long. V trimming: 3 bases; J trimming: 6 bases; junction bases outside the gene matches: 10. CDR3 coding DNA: TGTGCCAGTAGTATGACGACTAGCGGGGATCTGGGAAACATTCAGTACTTC. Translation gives CASSMTTSGDLGNIQYF.

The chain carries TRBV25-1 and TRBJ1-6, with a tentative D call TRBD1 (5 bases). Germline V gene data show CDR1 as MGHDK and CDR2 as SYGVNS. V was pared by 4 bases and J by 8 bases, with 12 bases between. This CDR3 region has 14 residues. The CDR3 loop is CASSAQGSDSPLHF. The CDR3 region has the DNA TGTGCCAGCAGTGCCCAGGGAAGTGATTCACCCCTCCACTTT.

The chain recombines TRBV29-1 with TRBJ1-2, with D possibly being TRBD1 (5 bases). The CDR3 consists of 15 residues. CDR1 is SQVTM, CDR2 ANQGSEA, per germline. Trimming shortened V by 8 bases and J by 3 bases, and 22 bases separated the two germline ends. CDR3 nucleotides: TGCAGCCCTCGGGGGAGGGGCGCTATCGACTATGGCTACACCTTC. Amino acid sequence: CSPRGRGAIDYGYTF.

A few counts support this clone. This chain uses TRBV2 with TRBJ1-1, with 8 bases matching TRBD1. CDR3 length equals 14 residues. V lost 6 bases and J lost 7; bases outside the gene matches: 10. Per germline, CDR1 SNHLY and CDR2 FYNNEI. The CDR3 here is CASREYRGELEAFF. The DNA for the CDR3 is TGTGCCAGCAGGGAATACAGGGGGGAGCTTGAAGCTTTCTTT.

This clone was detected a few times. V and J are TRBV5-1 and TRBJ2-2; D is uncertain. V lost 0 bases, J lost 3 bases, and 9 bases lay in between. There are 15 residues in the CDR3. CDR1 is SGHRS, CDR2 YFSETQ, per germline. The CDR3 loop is CASSLEAQDTGELFF. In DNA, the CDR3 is TGCGCCAGCAGCTTGGAGGCGCAGGACACCGGGGAGCTGTTTTTT.